This entry concerns a single T cell receptor beta chain. Its specificity is not known. The length of the CDR3 is 15 residues. The V and J ends lost 4 bases and 3 bases, in that order; junction bases with no gene match: 2. Germline V gives CDR1 MNHEY, CDR2 SMNVEV (reference sequence). The data were taken from a study of T cell repertoires in ileal Crohn's disease. Study-level background: Patients had a median roughly 8-year disease duration, and less than 40% were active smokers.

Regarding the study as a whole: Compared with non-smokers, active smokers at surgery showed more clonal expansions.

Adults with ileal or ileocolonic Crohn's disease and an indication for resection were eligible. Sequencing used immunoSEQ multiplex PCR; TCRdb keeps in-frame clones, though not all of them. The sample consists of approximately 9,600 clones, less than 85% of them appearing once. The sequence was collected from an adult with Crohn's disease. Input material: ileal tissue. J is TRBJ1-4 and V is TRBV27; 10 bases are shared with TRBD1. CDR3 nucleotides: TGTGCCAGCAGTTGGGGGACAGGGGCTAATGAAAAACTGTTTTTT. It codes for CASSWGTGANEKLFF.